This T cell receptor (beta chain) emerged from a study of human T cells and chemical hapten exposure. About the research overall: Small pooled library volume differences chiefly drove per-sample TCR yield variation.

The germline gives CDR1 MNHNS, CDR2 SASEGT. Trimming took off 8 bases at V and 11 bases at J, with 24 bases between the two ends. The CDR3 consists of 14 residues. TCRdb re-called the RACE reads through MiXCR, storing one row per CDR3 protein. The sample yields just over 70,000 distinct CDR3 sequences, 11% seen once. Time point specified: patch test 3, about 24 weeks after DPC sensitization. Treatment here: therapeutic diphenylcyclopropenone sensitization with weekly scalp DPC. Blood draws came before every patch-test application. Unseparated into fractions, whole blood served as the source from which total RNA was extracted.

Sample: whole blood, taken in connection with sensitization to the hapten diphenylcyclopropenone (DPC). The gene calls are TRBV6-1 and TRBJ1-1; D is possibly TRBD1 (5 bases). This TCR came from a woman between 45 and 65 years old with alopecia areata. Some clones in this sample may be carry-over from other donors' samples. CDR3 protein: CASVGVLGGMEAFF. The CDR3, as DNA: TGTGCCAGCGTAGGGGTCCTTGGAGGGATGGAGGCTTTCTTT.